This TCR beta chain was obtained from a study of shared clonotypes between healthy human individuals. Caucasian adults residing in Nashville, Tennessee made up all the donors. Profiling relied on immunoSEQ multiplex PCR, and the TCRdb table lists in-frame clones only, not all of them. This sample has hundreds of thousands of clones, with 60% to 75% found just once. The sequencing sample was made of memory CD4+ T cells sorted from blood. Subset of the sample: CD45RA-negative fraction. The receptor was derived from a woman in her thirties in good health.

In DNA, the CDR3 is TGCGCCAGCAGCGAACAGGGAATGGAATACGAGCAGTACTTC. This encodes CASSEQGMEYEQYF. This chain joins TRBV5-1 and TRBJ2-7; a weak D match, TRBD1 (6 bases). V lost 4 bases and J 4 bases, leaving 15 bases between the germline ends. Germline V lookup: CDR1 SGHRS, CDR2 YFSETQ. The CDR3 is 14 amino acids.